This entry is about one TCR beta chain. This receptor's antigen is unknown. Base-call qualities are not available, and no considerably larger clone is one nucleotide away. This entry is derived from a study of a mutant IDH1 vaccine in newly diagnosed glioma (dated by TCRdb to the early 2020s). In the study overall: Eight vaccinations were administered to patients in weeks 1, 3, 5, 7, 11, 15, 19 and 23, corresponding to visits V03 through V10. Vaccination began 4-6 weeks after radiotherapy alone, or alongside temozolomide cycles in the chemotherapy-containing groups. Of the 25 to 35 patients who were treated, approximately 60% were male and approximately 38% were female, and the mean age was around 43 years. Before enrollment, patients had received standard therapy of radiotherapy alone, temozolomide alone, or radiochemotherapy with temozolomide; most received the combination. Peripheral blood was drawn at six visits: V03 (baseline), V05, V07, V10, V12 and V13. For exploratory analyses, longitudinal TCRB deep sequencing was carried out in about two dozen treated patients wherever samples were available. Study-wide conclusions, independent of this receptor: According to the authors, sample limitations meant that analyses of patient blood samples could not be reproduced. Immune responses induced by the vaccine were seen in roughly 92% of patients across multiple MHC alleles. PBMC samples for TCRB deep sequencing were selected based on availability. Pseudoprogression seemed to be unrelated to changes in the top peripheral T cell clonotypes found by TCRB sequencing.

The library relied on the immunoSEQ multiplex PCR assay. Rearranged TCR beta chain sequences were amplified using the hsTCRB Kit according to the manufacturer's protocol. Sequencing of TCRB libraries was carried out on an Illumina MiSeq. In the source study's methods: The proprietary platform of the kit vendor was used for demultiplexing, trimming and gene mapping. TCRdb re-hosts the immuneACCESS table, in-frame sequences only. Its copies lack some clones; in the studies checked, an unresolved V gene accounts for under half of them, and the cause for the rest is not known. The V and J calls and clone size are taken from that table; D and trimming were inferred from the DNA. The sample includes under 150,000 clones, with roughly 90% observed a single time. Clones ranked in the top ten supply 0.55% to 0.7% of the sample. In light of the paper, this sample's time point label describes: week 11, during vaccination. A 20-mer mutant IDH1 peptide at 300 micrograms in Montanide made up each vaccine dose, which was injected subcutaneously together with topical imiquimod. Donors had newly diagnosed WHO grade 3 or 4 IDH1-mutant astrocytomas with loss of nuclear ATRX. The samples were drawn from NOA16, a multicentre, single-arm, open-label phase I trial in Germany that tested a mutant IDH1 peptide vaccine in humans for the first time. The DNeasy Blood and Tissue Kit was used to extract genomic DNA from EDTA blood for TCRB sequencing.

Reading from cysteine to phenylalanine, the CDR3 counts 16 amino acids. The DNA shown is the 48-base CDR3, in frame from base 1. From a lookup of the germline V gene (reference sequence), CDR1 and CDR2 are LNHDA and SQIVND. V loses 6 bases at its end and J loses 7 bases; junction bases beyond the gene matches: 12. This receptor was taken from a woman in her fifties or sixties with glioma. Here the chain combines TRBV19 and TRBJ2-3; 11 bases in the junction line up with TRBD2. Here the sequenced sample was PBMCs, taken from a glioma patient whose treatment included an IDH1 peptide vaccine. The nucleotide sequence reads TGTGCCAGTAGGCACAGACTAGCGGGACTTGTCAATACGCAGTATTTT. Translated, it gives CASRHRLAGLVNTQYF.